The entry that follows covers one T cell receptor beta chain sequence. This specimen belongs to a study of blood T cell repertoires in COVID-19. The data were produced by immunoSEQ multiplex PCR, yet TCRdb's version contains in-frame clones alone and is incomplete. The sample includes around 250,000 clones, roughly 88% of them seen just once. CDR1 is SGHTA, CDR2 FQGNSA, per germline. The germline V and J ends were trimmed by 4 bases and 0 bases, with 12 bases remaining between them. This CDR3 is 15 amino acids long. Sequenced material: peripheral blood. The gene calls are TRBV7-2 and TRBJ1-1, with D perhaps TRBD1 (5 bases). The clonotype comes from an elderly man with acute or convalescent COVID-19. The CDR3 DNA is TGTGCCAGCAGCTCCGGAACAGGCCTGAACACTGAAGCTTTCTTT. Encoded protein: CASSSGTGLNTEAFF.